This T cell receptor (beta chain) comes out of a study of T cell responses to AZD1222 COVID-19 vaccine. Across the study: Second-dose schedules of about 4 or about 12 weeks were combined.

Findings and limits, study-wide: Distributed over spike, vaccine-associated CD4 TCRs predominated at 160-218 and 743-854. Unmutated variant regions are reportedly targeted by nearly half of spike-specific TCRs. The donors showed a predominance of white British ancestry and of females, with possible underestimation of clonal diversity.

Sequencing was performed with immunoSEQ multiplex PCR; in TCRdb, only in-frame clones are kept and a portion is missing. Of some 130,000 clones listed, about 80% were seen once; the top ten hold approximately 4%. A note on this clone: What it binds is not known.

This CDR3 region has 13 residues. Germline V gene sequence: CDR1 LNHDA, CDR2 SQIVND (reference sequence). V lost 10 bases to trimming and J lost 8 bases, with 15 bases between them. The sequence came from an adult in good health. Sequenced material: peripheral blood, taken on day 0 of AZD1222 vaccination. The chain combines TRBV19 with TRBJ1-6; unclear D gene. DNA for the CDR3: TGTGCCACTAACCGACACACGGATTCACCCCTCCACTTT. Translated, it gives CATNRHTDSPLHF.